This T cell receptor (beta chain) was recorded in a study of shared clonotypes between healthy human individuals. Positive CCR7 selection of CD45RO-negative cells yielded the naive CD8 cells, and terminally differentiated effector memory CD45RA+ cells were excluded. V was pared by 3 bases and J by 5 bases, with 3 bases of the junction left unmatched. This CDR3 spans 14 amino acids. The germline V gene encodes CDR1 SGDLS and CDR2 YYNGEE. On this clone itself: Other DNA sequences in the same sample also yield this CDR3.

Sequenced by immunoSEQ multiplex PCR; TCRdb stores in-frame clones only, minus some. Here the sample spans roughly 2 million clones, approximately 95% being singletons. The chain couples TRBV9 to TRBJ2-1; 9 nucleotides line up with TRBD2. This clonotype was obtained from a young man in good health. Specimen: naive CD8+ T cells sorted from blood. The CDR3 is CASSGKRGDNEQFF. The CDR3 bases are TGTGCCAGCAGCGGAAAGCGGGGGGACAATGAGCAGTTCTTC.